The 23 T cell receptor beta chains in this list originate from one sample, sequenced in a study of T cells in Graves' hyperthyroidism and ophthalmopathy. Authors of the study amplified TCR beta CDR3 regions from RNA transcripts. First-round RT-PCR of the TCR CDR3 relied on the HTBI primer set. Via MiXCR, TCRdb re-called the multiplex PCR reads, giving one row per CDR3 protein. The sample includes more than 350,000 distinct CDR3 sequences, 17% of them seen just once. The sequencing input was blood. Source of these receptors: a woman aged 25-40 years with Graves' hyperthyroidism that later progressed to Graves' ophthalmopathy.

This clonotype was seen a handful of times. The V gene is TRBV30, the J gene TRBJ1-5; D might be TRBD1 (6 bases). The germline V gene encodes CDR1 GTSNPN and CDR2 SVGIG (reference sequence). The V end lost 0 bases, the J end lost 6 bases, and 18 bases lay between the germline ends. This CDR3 has 16 residues. CDR3 in DNA: TGTGCCTGGAGTGTACTTGGGGGCGGTGGGAGTCAGCCCCAGCATTTT. It codes for CAWSVLGGGGSQPQHF.

Concerning this clonotype: The junction shows a germline mismatch at one end, possibly a read error. The V call is TRBV20-1, the J call TRBJ2-1, with 10 bases aligning to TRBD2. Per germline, CDR1 DFQATT and CDR2 SNEGSKA (reference sequence). This CDR3 region has 16 residues. The CDR3 region is CGAGIVRTSGFNEQFF. DNA for the CDR3: TGCGGTGCTGGTATCGTTCGGACTAGCGGATTCAATGAGCAGTTCTTC.

Here the CDR3 reads CASSRQGFAGYNEQFF. CDR3 coding DNA: TGTGCCAGCAGTCGACAGGGGTTTGCCGGATACAATGAGCAGTTCTTC. The chain employs TRBV7-8 and TRBJ2-1; 8 bases are a match to TRBD1. The CDR3 extends over 16 amino acids. Germline V gene data show CDR1 as SGHVS and CDR2 as FQNEAQ. V dropped 6 bases and J dropped 4; count of bases not matched to a gene: 11.

The CDR3: CASSFSGQGNEQFF. Here the CDR3 DNA reads TGCGCCAGCAGCTTCTCCGGACAGGGGAATGAGCAGTTCTTC. This rearrangement joins TRBV5-1 to TRBJ2-1, with TRBD1 matching 9 bases. J lost 7 bases, V lost 2 bases, and 4 bases had no gene match. This CDR3 has 14 residues. The germline V gene encodes CDR1 SGHRS and CDR2 YFSETQ.

The table lists this clonotype with many counts. This chain connects TRBV7-9 to TRBJ2-3, with TRBD2 identical over 8 bases. Germline CDR1 is SEHNR and CDR2 is FQNEAQ (reference sequence). V shed 6 bases and J 0 bases; nucleotides not matched to a gene: 5. This CDR3 spans 15 amino acids. CDR3 nucleotide sequence: TGTGCCAGCAGGCGTAGCGGGGCCAGCACAGATACGCAGTATTTT. Translated: CASRRSGASTDTQYF. Together with reference TRBV7-9 and TRBJ2-3, the CDR3 gives the full variable domain: DTGVSQNPRHKITKRGQNVTFRCDPISEHNRLYWYRQTLGQGPEFLTYFQNEAQLEKSRLLSDRFSAERPKGSFSTLEIQRTEQGDSAMYLCASRRSGASTDTQYFGPGTRLTVL.

This clonotype has a count of ten or more. This chain links TRBV2 with TRBJ1-3; D is unresolved. The CDR3 is 14 residues long. CDR1 is SNHLY, CDR2 FYNNEI, per germline. Trimming removed 4 bases at V and 0 bases at J, with 7 bases between. DNA of the CDR3: TGTGCCAGCAGTGTACACCGCTCTGGAAACACCATATATTTT. It codes for CASSVHRSGNTIYF.

This clonotype was counted at least ten times. The chain links TRBV11-2 to TRBJ2-2; TRBD2 aligns across 16 bases. V lost 3 bases and J lost 6; bases outside the gene matches: 1. The germline gives CDR1 SGHAT, CDR2 FQNNGV. The CDR3 has 16 residues. The CDR3 spells CASSLGTSGRAGELFF. CDR3 DNA: TGTGCCAGCAGCTTGGGGACTAGCGGGAGGGCCGGGGAGCTGTTTTTT.

This clonotype was recorded at least ten times. This chain joins TRBV2 and TRBJ2-1; perhaps TRBD2 as D (7 bases). The CDR3 runs 16 residues. V was cut by 7 bases and J by 4 bases, with 20 bases left in between. Germline CDR1 SNHLY, CDR2 FYNNEI. In DNA form, the CDR3 reads TGTGCCAGCACCGAACGAGAGGGGGGGGTTTACAATGAGCAGTTCTTC. Its translation is CASTEREGGVYNEQFF.

The chain recombines TRBV2 with TRBJ1-3; TRBD1 is a possible D gene (5 bases). This CDR3 is 14 amino acids long. V gave up 8 bases and J gave up 6 bases, with 17 bases separating them. Germline V lookup: CDR1 SNHLY, CDR2 FYNNEI. The DNA for the CDR3 is TGTGCCAGCGTGGAGACGGGGACTTTAAACACCATATATTTT. This gives the protein CASVETGTLNTIYF.

There are many counts of this clonotype. The rearrangement uses TRBV12-3 or TRBV12-4 and TRBJ1-4; D ambiguous. Trimming removed 2 bases at V and 2 bases at J, with 6 bases between. The CDR3 runs 14 residues. The CDR3 DNA reads TGTGCCAGCAGTTTAATGGGCACTAATGAAAAACTGTTTTTT. Its translation is CASSLMGTNEKLFF.

Concerning this clonotype itself: Germline is not matched at one junction end, which may reflect a read error. The CDR3 sequence: CARGGYNEEFF. CDR3 nucleotides: TGTGCCAGGGGCGGATACAATGAGGAGTTCTTC. V is TRBV30 and J is TRBJ2-1, with D tentatively TRBD1 (5 bases). The germline gives CDR1 GTSNPN, CDR2 SVGIG (reference sequence). CDR3 length: 11 amino acids.

The chain is built from TRBV4-1 and TRBJ2-1; TRBD1 matches at 11 bases. Germline lookup yields CDR1 MGHRA and CDR2 YSYEKL. The V gene end was trimmed by 3 bases and the J gene end by 3 bases; junction bases not matched to a gene: 4. The CDR3 is made up of 16 amino acids. For the CDR3, the DNA is TGCGCCAGCAGCCATTGGGGACAGGGGGGCTACAATGAGCAGTTCTTC. As protein: CASSHWGQGGYNEQFF.

This clonotype was observed a handful of times. The rearrangement joins TRBV4-1 to TRBJ1-6; no clear D. Germline values: CDR1 MGHRA, CDR2 YSYEKL. The CDR3 totals 15 residues. V shed 4 bases and J shed 8 bases, with 15 bases lying between them. CDR3 residues: CASSRAWPTDSPLHF. DNA of the CDR3: TGCGCCAGCAGCCGCGCGTGGCCTACGGATTCACCCCTCCACTTT.

This clonotype turned up a few times. The chain employs TRBV29-1 and TRBJ1-1; D perhaps matches TRBD1 (5 bases). The CDR3 has 13 amino acids. With 3 bases removed from V and 5 bases from J, the gap between germline ends came to 13 bases. Germline V gives CDR1 SQVTM, CDR2 ANQGSEA. Here the CDR3 reads CSVDPGTSTEAFF. CDR3 in DNA: TGCAGCGTTGATCCCGGGACGAGTACTGAAGCTTTCTTT. The whole variable domain, filled in from reference TRBV29-1 and TRBJ1-1, reads SAVISQKPSRDICQRGTSLTIQCQVDSQVTMMFWYRQQPGQSLTLIATANQGSEATYESGFVIDKFPISRPNLTFSTLTVSNMSPEDSSIYLCSVDPGTSTEAFFGQGTRLTVV.

This clonotype turned up a few times. The chain carries TRBV27 and TRBJ2-7; D is unclear. With 4 bases removed from V and 0 bases from J, the gap between germline ends came to 10 bases. Germline loops: CDR1 MNHEY, CDR2 SMNVEV (reference sequence). This CDR3 contains 14 residues. The CDR3 loop is CASSSRPYSYEQYF. CDR3 DNA: TGTGCCAGCAGTTCACGGCCCTACTCCTACGAGCAGTACTTC.

This clonotype showed up many times. V and J are TRBV2 and TRBJ2-3, with D uncertain. V dropped 4 bases and J dropped 6 bases, with 5 bases sitting between them. The CDR3 length is 11 residues. Germline V gene sequence: CDR1 SNHLY, CDR2 FYNNEI. CDR3 DNA sequence: TGTGCCAGCAGTGTTGTGGATACGCAGTATTTT. This sequence encodes CASSVVDTQYF.

This clonotype was found many times. This rearrangement joins TRBV5-1 to TRBJ2-7; TRBD2 might be the D (5 bases). This CDR3 region has 17 residues. CDR1 and CDR2 (germline): SGHRS, YFSETQ. V lost 1 base to trimming and J lost 7 bases, with 24 bases between them. In nucleotides, the CDR3 is TGCGCCAGCAGCTTGCGATATTCCCGGGATCCCAGGCGTGAGCAGTACTTC. Amino acid sequence: CASSLRYSRDPRREQYF.

This clonotype was seen a handful of times. The chain combines TRBV19 with TRBJ1-6; TRBD1 is a possible D gene (5 bases). Germline loops: CDR1 LNHDA, CDR2 SQIVND (reference sequence). V was shortened by 1 base and J by 0 bases, with 13 bases between the two germline ends. The CDR3 covers 18 residues. The CDR3 DNA reads TGTGCCAGTAGTATAGCTTGGGGCCGCAGCTCCTATAATTCACCCCTCCACTTT. It codes for CASSIAWGRSSYNSPLHF.

This clonotype was counted between two and nine times. The CDR3 DNA is TGTGCCAGCAGCCTACGGGGGGGGGGATATTACGAGCAGTACTTC. It yields the protein CASSLRGGGYYEQYF. This sequence joins TRBV27 and TRBJ2-7; 8 bases align to TRBD2. Germline CDR1 and CDR2: MNHEY and SMNVEV (reference sequence). V was clipped by 6 bases and J by 4 bases; unmatched bases: 11. The CDR3 is 15 amino acids.

The chain has TRBV19 and TRBJ1-5; 7 nucleotides agree with TRBD1. CDR3 length: 14 residues. V lost 7 bases and J lost 3; bases outside the gene matches: 6. Germline values: CDR1 LNHDA, CDR2 SQIVND (reference sequence). The CDR3 loop reads CASKSRGDNQPQHF. CDR3 DNA sequence: TGTGCCAGTAAATCCAGGGGGGACAATCAGCCCCAGCATTTT.

This clonotype was observed a few times. A much larger clone lies one base from this, so it may be a read error. The CDR3, as DNA: TGTGCCAGCAGCCTAATAGGGGGGCCGGTCTCCTACAGTGAGCAGTTCTTC. Its protein is CASSLIGGPVSYSEQFF. The V and J genes are TRBV12-3 or TRBV12-4 and TRBJ2-1; D is tentatively TRBD1 or TRBD2 (6 bases each). The CDR3 length is 17 residues.

The rearrangement uses TRBV15 and TRBJ2-5; the D gene is possibly TRBD2 (7 bases). Germline values: CDR1 LNHNV, CDR2 YYDKDF (reference sequence). Trimming removed 3 bases from V and 4 bases from J, with 12 bases in between. The CDR3 sequence is 14 residues long. The CDR3 region has the DNA TGTGCCACCAGCAGTCCGGGGGGCGTAGAGACCCAGTACTTC. Translated, it gives CATSSPGGVETQYF.

This clonotype was seen only a few times. The chain combines TRBV24-1 with TRBJ2-2; tentatively, D is TRBD1 (5 bases). Germline V gene data show CDR1 as KGHDR and CDR2 as SFDVKD. CDR3 length equals 13 residues. V gave up 9 bases and J gave up 1 base, with 8 bases separating them. CDR3 coding DNA: TGTGCCACCCGACAGTGGAACACCGGGGAGCTGTTTTTT. The encoded protein is CATRQWNTGELFF.